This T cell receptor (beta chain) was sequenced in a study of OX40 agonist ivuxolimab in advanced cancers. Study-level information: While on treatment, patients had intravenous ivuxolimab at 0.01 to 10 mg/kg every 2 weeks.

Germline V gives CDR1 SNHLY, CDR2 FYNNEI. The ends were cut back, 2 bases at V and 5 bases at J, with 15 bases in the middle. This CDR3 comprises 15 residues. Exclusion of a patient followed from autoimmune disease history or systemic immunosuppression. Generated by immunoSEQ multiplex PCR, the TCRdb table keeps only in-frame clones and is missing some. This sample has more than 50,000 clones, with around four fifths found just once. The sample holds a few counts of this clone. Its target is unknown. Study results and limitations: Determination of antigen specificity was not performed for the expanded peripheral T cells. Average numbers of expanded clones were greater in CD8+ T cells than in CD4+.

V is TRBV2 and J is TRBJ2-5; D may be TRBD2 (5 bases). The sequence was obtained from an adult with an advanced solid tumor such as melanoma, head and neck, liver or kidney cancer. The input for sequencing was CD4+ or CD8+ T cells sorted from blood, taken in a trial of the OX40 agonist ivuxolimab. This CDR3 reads CASSEWFSGSETQYF. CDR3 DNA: TGTGCCAGCAGTGAATGGTTTTCGGGGTCGGAGACCCAGTACTTC. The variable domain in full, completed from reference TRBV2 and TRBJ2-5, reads EPEVTQTPSHQVTQMGQEVILRCVPISNHLYFYWYRQILGQKVEFLVSFYNNEISEKSEIFDDQFSVERPDGSNFTLKIRSTKLEDSAMYFCASSEWFSGSETQYFGPGTRLLVL.